The 9 T cell receptor beta chains below come from one sample, sequenced in a study of molecular identifiers for immune sequencing clone quantification. TCRdb reprocessed the PCR reads with MiXCR, giving one entry per CDR3 protein. The profile shows 70,000 to 90,000 distinct CDR3 sequences, under 25% of them singletons. The material sequenced was naive CD8+ T cells from blood, with Jurkat cell RNA spiked in. The subset was: FACS-sorted CD8+CD4-CCR7+CD45RA+ naive T cells. The source is a human donor in good health. Some libraries in this study had Jurkat cell RNA spiked in.

Comment on this clonotype: It may be a read error: a sequence one base away is much more abundant. The genes are TRBV12-5 and TRBJ2-3; possible D gene TRBD1, 6 bases. The germline V and J ends were trimmed by 9 bases and 4 bases, with 23 bases remaining between them. CDR3 size: 16 residues. The germline V gene encodes CDR1 LGHNT and CDR2 FRNRAP. CDR3 region: CASKPARGEASDTQYF. The CDR3 DNA follows: TGTGCTAGCAAACCGGCCAGGGGCGAGGCTTCAGATACGCAGTATTTT.

This clonotype was counted many times. This chain connects TRBV5-5 to TRBJ2-1, with D perhaps TRBD2 (6 bases). V lost 2 bases and J lost 8, with 8 bases in between. This CDR3 comprises 12 residues. Per germline, CDR1 SGHKS and CDR2 YYEKEE (reference sequence). In DNA, the CDR3 is TGTGCCAGCAGCTTTGGCGGGGATGAGCAGTTCTTC. This translates into CASSFGGDEQFF.

This clonotype appeared many times. The rearrangement joins TRBV5-4 to TRBJ2-7, with 7 bases that match TRBD1. The CDR3 length is 14 residues. V lost 5 bases to trimming and J lost 2 bases; unmatched junction nucleotides: 7. Germline CDR1 is SGHNT and CDR2 is YYREEE (reference sequence). This CDR3 is CASSLQGSAYEQYF. The CDR3 nucleotides are TGTGCCAGCAGTTTACAGGGGTCTGCCTACGAGCAGTACTTC.

The CDR3 region is CASSYLPPYSPLHF. The CDR3 nucleotides are TGTGCCAGCAGTTACCTACCCCCCTACTCACCCCTCCACTTT. This chain joins TRBV6-5 and TRBJ1-6; D remains unclear. The germline V gene has CDR1 MNHEY and CDR2 SVGAGI. V lost 2 bases to trimming and J lost 10 bases, with 12 bases between them. The CDR3 has 14 residues.

This clonotype was detected ten times or more. The chain combines TRBV5-1 with TRBJ1-1; tentative D call: TRBD1 (6 bases). The V and J ends lost 2 bases and 4 bases respectively, with 12 bases between them. Germline V gives CDR1 SGHRS, CDR2 YFSETQ. This CDR3 contains 14 residues. DNA of the CDR3: TGCGCCAGCAGCTTAAACCTAGGGGGCACTGAAGCTTTCTTT. It translates to CASSLNLGGTEAFF.

This clonotype was counted a few times. The V gene is TRBV2, the J gene TRBJ2-5; no clear D. The CDR3 is made up of 13 amino acids. Looked up from germline, CDR1 is SNHLY and CDR2 is FYNNEI. Trimming stripped 4 bases from V and 4 bases from J, with 10 bases between. CDR3 in amino acids: CASSVLLPETQYF. DNA of the CDR3: TGTGCCAGCAGTGTCCTACTCCCAGAGACCCAGTACTTC.

With regard to this clonotype: This clone may be a read error of a much larger clone one base away. The chain is built from TRBV4-3 and TRBJ2-7, with D maybe TRBD1 (5 bases). The CDR3 has 14 residues. Germline V gives CDR1 LGHNA, CDR2 YSLEER. The CDR3 region is CASGQDRQSYEQYF. The CDR3 nucleotides read TGCGCCAGCGGCCAAGATCGACAGTCCTACGAGCAGTACTTC.

This clonotype was observed a handful of times. The CDR3 DNA is TGTGCCAGCCTAACCGGGACAGGGTCGACCCAGTACTTC. It translates to CASLTGTGSTQYF. The J gene is TRBJ2-5, the V gene TRBV7-9; TRBD1 matches at 9 bases. Germline-derived CDR1 and CDR2 are SEHNR and FQNEAQ (reference sequence). This CDR3 region has 13 residues. The junction had 8 bases not matched to a gene; V was cut back by 8 bases and J by 7 bases.

Ten or more counts support this clonotype. The chain links TRBV4-1 to TRBJ2-5; 11 bases agree with TRBD2. The J segment lost 5 bases and the V segment lost 6 bases, leaving 5 bases of the junction unmatched. CDR3 length: 14 amino acids. The V gene's germline CDR1 is MGHRA and CDR2 YSYEKL. DNA for the CDR3: TGCGCCAGCAGTGATAGCGGGGGGGCGGAGACCCAGTACTTC. Amino acid sequence: CASSDSGGAETQYF.